Listed below are T cell receptor beta chains from one sample, sequenced in a study of persistence of HIV-infected CD4 T cells. What these receptors recognize is not known. Clones were sequenced by immunoSEQ multiplex PCR, and TCRdb holds only the in-frame ones, with some missing. The repertoire holds tens of thousands of clones, with under 85% as singletons. The material sequenced was CD4+ T cells sorted from PBMCs after roughly 18-hour stimulation, taken from a patient who received antiretroviral therapy. All receptors come from an adult man with HIV who was CMV-seropositive. The CDR3 runs from the conserved cysteine through the conserved F or W. A D gene is named only where the DNA matches it firmly. Rows give clone size only sometimes, using once, few, many, or a class for an expanded clone.

D gene,clone size,V gene,J gene,CDR3 DNA,CDR3 protein
-,-,TRBV18,TRBJ2-7,TGTGCCAGCTCACCACACGACCGATACGAGCAGTACTTC,CASSPHDRYEQYF
-,once,TRBV15,TRBJ1-5,TGTGCCACCAGCGGATTACAGGGAATTGGCAGCAATCAGCCCCAGCATTTT,CATSGLQGIGSNQPQHF
TRBD1,-,TRBV30,TRBJ1-1,TGTGCCTGCGGGACAGGGGGATTGGGTGTAGCTTTCTTT,CACGTGGLGVAFF
TRBD1,medium-sized,TRBV18,TRBJ2-2,TGTGCCAGCTCACGATCCGCAGGGGGTAGTGCGAACACCGGGGAGCTGTTTTTT,CASSRSAGGSANTGELFF
TRBD1,few,TRBV18,TRBJ1-5,TGTGCCAGCTCACCTGGACAGGGGAGCAATCAGCCCCAGCATTTT,CASSPGQGSNQPQHF
-,-,TRBV6-5,TRBJ2-5,TGTGCCAGCGGACCTAGGTACCAAGAGACCCAGTACTTC,CASGPRYQETQYF
-,-,TRBV28,TRBJ1-4,TGTGCCAGCAGCGAAGGGGGGCCGGGTGAAAAACTGTTTTTT,CASSEGGPGEKLFF
TRBD1,-,TRBV30,TRBJ1-4,TGTGCCTGGAGCCAGGGGGGAAAGGATGAAAAACTGTTTTTT,CAWSQGGKDEKLFF
TRBD1,-,TRBV15,TRBJ2-6,TGTGCCACCAGCAGACGGACAGGCCGCTCTGGGGCCAACGTCCTGACTTTC,CATSRRTGRSGANVLTF
TRBD1,-,TRBV3-1/TRBV3-2,TRBJ1-2,TGTGCCAGCTCAGGGGGCGGAAACTATGGCTACACCTTC,CASSGGGNYGYTF
TRBD2,few,TRBV3-1/TRBV3-2,TRBJ2-7,TGTGCCAGCAGCCAAGGTTGGTATCGGGAGGTAACCTACGAGCAGTACTTC,CASSQGWYREVTYEQYF